The sequence of this TCR beta chain was determined in a study of naive and memory T cell subsets. The V end lost 3 bases, the J end lost 6 bases, and 5 bases lay between the germline ends. This CDR3 has 12 residues. This clonotype was picked up many times. Its antigen is undetermined. Two oligonucleotides, mixed equimolar, formed the beta constant-region primer covering TRBC1 and TRBC2. MiXCR, run by TCRdb on the UMI-ligation and nested PCR reads, gives a single entry per CDR3 protein. Of some 83,000 distinct CDR3 sequences listed, 10% to 15% are singletons. Whole-study findings and limits: In CD4 and CD8 cells, diversity dropped from naive through EMRA.

Sequenced sample: central memory CD4+ T cells from blood. The chain joins TRBV12-3 or TRBV12-4 to TRBJ2-2; no reliable D call. This clonotype was obtained from a human donor in good health. The CDR3 is CASSFFSGELFF. CDR3 DNA: TGTGCCAGCAGTTTCTTCTCCGGGGAGCTGTTTTTT.